These T cell receptor beta chains were read from a single sample in a study of blood T cell repertoires in COVID-19. Using immunoSEQ multiplex PCR, the repertoire was profiled, and TCRdb retains in-frame clones only, with some absent. In the table there are tens of thousands of clones, over 75% of which are singletons. The sequenced material came from peripheral blood. These receptor sequences come from a woman older than 75 with active or convalescent COVID-19. CDR3s include the opening cysteine and the closing phenylalanine or tryptophan. Fields, in order: J gene, V gene, clone size, D gene, CDR3 DNA, CDR3 protein. A D gene is named only where the DNA matches it firmly. Size values are once, few and many counts, or a class for expanded clones, and some rows have none.

>TRBJ1-5|TRBV7-9|NA|NA
TGTGCCAGCAGCAAGGGACACGGCGAGAGGCCCCAGCATTTT
CASSKGHGERPQHF
>TRBJ1-4|TRBV5-6|NA|NA
TGTGCCAGCAGCGTCACAGGGATTGAAAAACTGTTTTTT
CASSVTGIEKLFF
>TRBJ2-2|TRBV5-1|NA|NA
TGCGCCAGCAACCCAGGGAACACGAACACCGGGGAGCTGTTTTTT
CASNPGNTNTGELFF
>TRBJ1-1|TRBV5-1|NA|NA
TGCGCCAGCAGCTTGGAGGGTTGGAGGGCGAGGACTGAAGCTTTCTTT
CASSLEGWRARTEAFF
>TRBJ2-2|TRBV7-6|few|NA
TGTGCCAGCAGCCTGAGGAGGTCGAACACCGGGGAGCTGTTTTTT
CASSLRRSNTGELFF
>TRBJ2-7|TRBV4-3|once|TRBD2
TGCGCCAGCAGCCAAGAAAAGGGACTAGCGGGACCAACCTACGAGCAGTACTTC
CASSQEKGLAGPTYEQYF
>TRBJ1-5|TRBV10-3|NA|NA
TGTGCCATCAGTGAGTCAGACCGGGGGACCAATCAGCCCCAGCATTTT
CAISESDRGTNQPQHF
>TRBJ2-1|TRBV6-2/TRBV6-3|NA|TRBD2
TGTGCCAGCAGCTATAGCGGGTACTACAATGAGCAGTTCTTC
CASSYSGYYNEQFF
>TRBJ1-2|TRBV6-5|NA|NA
TGTGCCAGCAGATGGGACATTCGTAACTATGGCTACACCTTC
CASRWDIRNYGYTF
>TRBJ1-3|TRBV6-5|NA|NA
TGTGCCAGCAGTCGTACAGGGTTCTCTGGAAACACCATATATTTT
CASSRTGFSGNTIYF
>TRBJ1-5|TRBV6-5|NA|NA
TGTGCCAGCAGTCAGGGGAAGAATCAGCCCCAGCATTTT
CASSQGKNQPQHF
>TRBJ2-1|TRBV5-6|NA|NA
TGTGCCAGCAGCTTGGCACTCAACAATGAGCAGTTCTTC
CASSLALNNEQFF
>TRBJ1-2|TRBV18|once|NA
TGTGCCAGCTCACCAGGGGCCAGTTCTGGCTACACCTTC
CASSPGASSGYTF
>TRBJ1-2|TRBV6-5|once|NA
TGTGCCAGCAGTTACTCTGTGACAGAATTCTATGGCTACACCTTC
CASSYSVTEFYGYTF
>TRBJ1-2|TRBV30|NA|NA
TGTGCCTGGAGCCCCCCCGAGCTCTGGGGCGGCTACACCTTC
CAWSPPELWGGYTF
>TRBJ1-6|TRBV5-5|few|NA
TGTGCCAGCAGCTTGGATGCGAATTCACCCCTCCACTTT
CASSLDANSPLHF
>TRBJ1-2|TRBV4-1|NA|NA
TGCGCCAGCAGCCACGTCGGTCGGGGTAGCTATGGCTACACCTTC
CASSHVGRGSYGYTF
>TRBJ2-1|TRBV11-1|NA|NA
TGTGCCAGCAGCTTAGGGGGAGAGGTGCATGAGCAGTTCTTC
CASSLGGEVHEQFF
>TRBJ1-1|TRBV30|NA|NA
TGTGCCGGGCAGATAGGGGTAAACACTGAAGCTTTCTTT
CAGQIGVNTEAFF
>TRBJ2-5|TRBV7-2|NA|TRBD2
TGTGCCAGCAGCTTAGGAGCTAGCGGGAGGGCACTTGAGACCCAGTACTTC
CASSLGASGRALETQYF
>TRBJ2-1|TRBV24-1|once|NA
TGTGCCACCAGTGATGCGTCATTCAATGAGCAGTTCTTC
CATSDASFNEQFF
>TRBJ2-7|TRBV7-8|NA|NA
TGTGCCAGCAGCTTACTGTACGAGCAGTACTTC
CASSLLYEQYF
>TRBJ2-1|TRBV18|NA|TRBD2
TGTGCCAGCTCCCCTGGTAGCGGGGGCCCAAGGGAGCAGTTCTTC
CASSPGSGGPREQFF
>TRBJ1-5|TRBV10-1|NA|TRBD1
TGCGCCAGCAGGGACAGGGCGAGTCAGCCCCAGCATTTT
CASRDRASQPQHF
>TRBJ1-2|TRBV14|NA|NA
TGTGCCAGCAGCCAACGAACAGGGTTCTATGGCTACACCTTC
CASSQRTGFYGYTF
>TRBJ2-7|TRBV27|NA|TRBD1
TGTGCCAGCAGGAGAGGGACAGGTTCCTACGAGCAGTACTTC
CASRRGTGSYEQYF
>TRBJ2-1|TRBV12-3/TRBV12-4|NA|NA
TGTGCCAGCAGTTTTGGAGGGTTTGAGCAGTTCTTC
CASSFGGFEQFF
>TRBJ2-1|TRBV19|NA|NA
TGTGCCAGTAGGATTGGACTGCCGGGGGATGAGCAGTTCTTC
CASRIGLPGDEQFF
>TRBJ1-1|TRBV4-3|NA|NA
TGCGCCAGCAGCCAAGGGGCAGGGAACACTGAAGCTTTCTTT
CASSQGAGNTEAFF
>TRBJ2-5|TRBV9|few|TRBD2
TGTGCCAGCAGCGTAGGGGCTAGCGGGAGAGAGACCCAGTACTTC
CASSVGASGRETQYF
>TRBJ1-2|TRBV28|NA|NA
TGTGCCAGCAGAGAATCCGGGGGATCTAACTATGGCTACACCTTC
CASRESGGSNYGYTF
>TRBJ2-3|TRBV19|NA|TRBD1
TGTGCCAGTAGTATAGGGACAGGGCTCACAGATACGCAGTATTTT
CASSIGTGLTDTQYF
>TRBJ2-1|TRBV3-1/TRBV3-2|once|TRBD2
TGTGCCAGCAGCCTTACCGGGACTAGCCCCAGCAATGAGCAGTTCTTC
CASSLTGTSPSNEQFF
>TRBJ2-6|TRBV4-3|NA|TRBD1
TGCGCCAGCAGCCACCTGGGACAGGGGGCGGTTGGGGCCAACGTCCTGACTTTC
CASSHLGQGAVGANVLTF
>TRBJ2-7|TRBV5-6|NA|TRBD2
TGTGCCAGCAGGCGAGCGGGACCCTACGAGCAGTACTTC
CASRRAGPYEQYF
>TRBJ1-4|TRBV5-1|once|NA
TGCGCCAGCAGCTCTGGAGGGGTTGCAACTAATGAAAAACTGTTTTTT
CASSSGGVATNEKLFF